Presented here are 6 T cell receptor beta chains from one specimen sequenced in a study of T cell responses to AZD1222 COVID-19 vaccine. The protocol was immunoSEQ multiplex PCR, while the TCRdb copy is restricted to in-frame clones and leaves out a portion. The sample holds about 89,000 clones; about 86% are singletons and the top ten take around 5.9%. This material consisted of peripheral blood, taken 28 days after the second AZD1222 dose. The receptors were sampled from an adult who received the AZD1222 COVID-19 vaccine.

The rearrangement links TRBV5-8 to TRBJ2-6; 8 nucleotides line up with TRBD1. V lost 0 bases to trimming and J lost 0 bases; unmatched junction nucleotides: 8. Germline V gene data show CDR1 as SGHTS and CDR2 as YDEGEE. The CDR3 is 19 residues long. For the CDR3, the DNA is TGTGCCAGCAGCTTGGCCCCCAGGACAGGGTACTCTGGGGCCAACGTCCTGACTTTC. It translates to CASSLAPRTGYSGANVLTF. Variable domain in full (rest from reference TRBV5-8 and TRBJ2-6): EAGVTQSPTHLIKTRGQQATLRCSPISGHTSVYWYQQALGLGLQFLLWYDEGEERNRGNFPPRFSGRQFPNYSSELNVNALELEDSALYLCASSLAPRTGYSGANVLTFGAGSRLTVL.

The rearrangement joins TRBV27 to TRBJ1-1, with D unresolved. The CDR3 is 14 amino acids. Germline CDR1 reads MNHEY; CDR2 reads SMNVEV (reference sequence). V was clipped by 1 base and J by 1 base, with 7 bases between them. The CDR3 is CASSLFWANTEAFF. Written as DNA, the CDR3 is TGTGCCAGCAGTTTATTTTGGGCGAACACTGAAGCTTTCTTT.

The gene calls are TRBV10-3 and TRBJ1-2; no clear D gene. Germline CDR1 reads ENHRY; CDR2 reads SYGVKD. V lost 6 bases to trimming and J lost 2 bases, with 19 bases between them. This CDR3 is 16 amino acids long. The DNA of the CDR3 is TGTGCCATCAGCCCGAGGATGGCTGGGCCGAACTATGGCTACACCTTC. This encodes CAISPRMAGPNYGYTF.

CDR3 loop: CASSRMGGTEAFF. The CDR3 DNA is TGTGCCAGCAGTAGGATGGGGGGGACTGAAGCTTTCTTT. The chain is built from TRBV12-3 or TRBV12-4 and TRBJ1-1, with D maybe TRBD1 (5 bases). The CDR3 has 13 amino acids. Trimming removed 5 bases at V and 5 bases at J, with 12 bases between.

As concerns this clone: Distinct nucleotide sequences in the sample also encode this CDR3. The chain is built from TRBV5-1 and TRBJ2-2; D is possibly TRBD2 (5 bases). The CDR3 consists of 13 residues. The germline CDR1 and CDR2 sequences are SGHRS and YFSETQ. The ends were cut back, 5 bases at V and 2 bases at J, with 7 bases in the middle. The CDR3 sequence is CASREGNTGELFF. CDR3 nucleotide sequence: TGCGCCAGCAGAGAGGGAAACACCGGGGAGCTGTTTTTT.

The J gene is TRBJ2-7, the V gene TRBV28; D is perhaps TRBD1 (6 bases). V lost 5 bases and J 4 bases, leaving 18 bases between the germline ends. Germline values: CDR1 MDHEN, CDR2 SYDVKM. The CDR3 runs to 15 residues. The CDR3 is CASSPPRGGPYEQYF. CDR3 nucleotides: TGTGCCAGCAGTCCCCCCCGAGGGGGACCATACGAGCAGTACTTC.